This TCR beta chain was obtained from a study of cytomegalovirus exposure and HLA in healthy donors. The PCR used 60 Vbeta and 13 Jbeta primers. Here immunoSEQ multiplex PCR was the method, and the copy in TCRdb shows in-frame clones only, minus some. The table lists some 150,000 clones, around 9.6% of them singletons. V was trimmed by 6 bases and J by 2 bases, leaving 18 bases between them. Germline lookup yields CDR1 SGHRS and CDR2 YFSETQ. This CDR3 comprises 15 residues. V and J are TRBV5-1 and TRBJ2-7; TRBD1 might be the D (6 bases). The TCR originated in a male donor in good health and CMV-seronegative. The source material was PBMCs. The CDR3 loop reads CASKRSQGRPYEQYF. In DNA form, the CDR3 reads TGCGCCAGCAAAAGGTCTCAGGGGAGACCCTACGAGCAGTACTTC. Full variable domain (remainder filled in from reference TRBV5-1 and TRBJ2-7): KAGVTQTPRYLIKTRGQQVTLSCSPISGHRSVSWYQQTPGQGLQFLFEYFSETQRNKGNFPGRFSGRQFSNSRSEMNVSTLELGDSALYLCASKRSQGRPYEQYFGPGTRLTVT.